This T cell receptor beta chain was observed in a study of blood T cell repertoires in COVID-19. Study-wide background: Acute-phase and convalescent COVID-19 samples originated in the United States, Italy and Spain. Sources were T cells, B-cell-depleted T cells, or PBMCs; the material itself was cDNA or gDNA.

While infection was still active, Seattle patients were enrolled and then followed longitudinally. In the original workflow: Estimation of nucleated cell counts relied on the amplification of reference gene primers. The data were produced by immunoSEQ multiplex PCR, yet TCRdb's version contains in-frame clones alone and is incomplete. V and J calls and clone size come straight from that table; D and trimming were deduced from the DNA. The repertoire consists of more than 300,000 clones, with 75% to 90% occurring once and the leading ten covering around 6%. This clone turned up a few times. The CDR3 runs 15 residues. V lost 6 bases to trimming and J lost 1 base, with 15 bases between them. Germline V gene lookup returns CDR1 WSHSY and CDR2 SAAADI.

The sequence derives from a woman aged 45-65 years with COVID-19, enrolled during active disease. The sequenced sample was peripheral blood. V gene TRBV10-2 combines with J gene TRBJ2-5; D might be TRBD1 (6 bases). In nucleotides, the CDR3 is TGCGCCAGCAGGAAGGTAGGGGGAAGCCAAGAGACCCAGTACTTC. This translates into CASRKVGGSQETQYF.